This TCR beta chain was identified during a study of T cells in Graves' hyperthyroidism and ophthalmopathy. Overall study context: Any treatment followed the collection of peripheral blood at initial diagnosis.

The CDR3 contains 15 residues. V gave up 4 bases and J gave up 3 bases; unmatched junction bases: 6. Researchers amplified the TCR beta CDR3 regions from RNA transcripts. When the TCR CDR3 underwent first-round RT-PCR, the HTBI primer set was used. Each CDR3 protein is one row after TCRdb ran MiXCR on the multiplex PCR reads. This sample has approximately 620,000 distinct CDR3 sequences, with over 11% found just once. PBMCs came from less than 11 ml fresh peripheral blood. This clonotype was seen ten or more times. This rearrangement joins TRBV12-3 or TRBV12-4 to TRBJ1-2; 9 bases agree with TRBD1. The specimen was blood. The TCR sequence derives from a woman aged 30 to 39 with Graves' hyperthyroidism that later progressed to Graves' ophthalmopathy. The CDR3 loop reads CASSWDRDYYYGYTF. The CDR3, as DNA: TGTGCCAGCAGTTGGGACAGGGACTACTACTATGGCTACACCTTC.